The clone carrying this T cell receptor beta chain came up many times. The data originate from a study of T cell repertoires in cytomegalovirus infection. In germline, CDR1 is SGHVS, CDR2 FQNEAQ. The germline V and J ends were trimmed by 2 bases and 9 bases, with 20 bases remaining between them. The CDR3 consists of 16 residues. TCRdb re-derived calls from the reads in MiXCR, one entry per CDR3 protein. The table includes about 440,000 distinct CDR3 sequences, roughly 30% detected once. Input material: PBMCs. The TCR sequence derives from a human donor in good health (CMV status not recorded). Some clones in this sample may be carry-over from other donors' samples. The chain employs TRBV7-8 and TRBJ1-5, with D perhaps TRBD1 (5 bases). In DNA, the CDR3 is TGTGCCAGCAGCTTACCCGACAGCCAATCCCTTGGGCCCCAGCATTTT. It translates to CASSLPDSQSLGPQHF.